This TCR beta chain emerged from a study of cytomegalovirus exposure and HLA in healthy donors. The PCR had 60 Vbeta and 13 Jbeta primers. Profiling relied on immunoSEQ multiplex PCR, and the TCRdb table lists in-frame clones only, not all of them. This sample has about 32,000 clones, with 84% found just once. The CDR3 has 13 residues. Germline-derived CDR1 and CDR2 are MNHEY and SMNVEV (reference sequence). Findings of the study overall: Other equally common chains were less clonally expanded than HLA-associated TCR beta chains, a later analysis showed.

Notes on this clone: What it recognizes is unknown. At one end, the junction sequence differs from germline, possibly due to a read error.

The receptor's source is a woman younger than 30 in good health and CMV-seronegative. Specimen: PBMCs. V gene TRBV27 combines with J gene TRBJ1-2; maybe TRBD1 (5 bases). CDR3 DNA sequence: TGTGCCAGCAGTTTGGGGGGGAGATATGGCTACCCCTTC. It translates to CASSLGGRYGYPF.